Shown below are 8 T cell receptor beta chains from a single sample sequenced in a study of CD8+ T cells in alopecia areata. After isolation, RNA underwent reverse transcription to generate cDNA as the sequencing template. Here immunoSEQ multiplex PCR was the method, and the copy in TCRdb shows in-frame clones only, minus some. Of more than 85,000 clones listed, 60% to 65% are singletons. Documented treatment: oral pan-JAK inhibitor, 5-10 mg twice daily. Source: CD8+ T cells sorted from blood, taken at week 4, from a patient treated with tofacitinib. Every receptor here comes from a human donor with alopecia areata.

This clone has a handful of counts. This chain connects TRBV15 to TRBJ1-5; 7 nucleotides line up with TRBD1. Germline V gene data show CDR1 as LNHNV and CDR2 as YYDKDF (reference sequence). The CDR3 covers 15 residues. The junction had 4 bases not matched to a gene; V was cut back by 4 bases and J by 1 base. CDR3 sequence reads: CATSIDRASNQPQHF. The CDR3 coding sequence is TGTGCCACCAGCATCGACAGGGCGAGCAATCAGCCCCAGCATTTT.

The chain links TRBV10-2 to TRBJ1-2; unclear D gene. Per germline, CDR1 WSHSY and CDR2 SAAADI. This CDR3 is 13 amino acids long. Trimming left V 0 bases short and J 4 bases short, with 6 bases between. DNA for the CDR3: TGCGCCAGCAGTGAGTCGGAGGTCTATGGCTACACCTTC. It encodes CASSESEVYGYTF.

The CDR3 region has the DNA TGTGCCAGGAGGTCAGTTCGGTGGGAGGACACTGAAGCTTTCTTT. Encoded protein: CARRSVRWEDTEAFF. The rearrangement uses TRBV2 and TRBJ1-1; D is ambiguous. Trimming shortened V by 9 bases and J by 3 bases, and 20 bases separated the two germline ends. The CDR3 extends over 15 amino acids. The V gene's germline CDR1 is SNHLY and CDR2 FYNNEI.

This chain joins TRBV5-5 and TRBJ1-6; 9 bases line up with TRBD1. V was pared by 3 bases and J by 9 bases, with 4 bases of the junction left unmatched. The germline V gene has CDR1 SGHKS and CDR2 YYEKEE (reference sequence). This CDR3 is built from 14 residues. This CDR3 reads CASSSGQGFSPLHF. The CDR3 region has the DNA TGTGCCAGCAGCTCGGGACAGGGTTTTTCACCCCTCCACTTT.

The chain combines TRBV30 with TRBJ1-5; perhaps TRBD1 as D (5 bases). Germline V lookup: CDR1 GTSNPN, CDR2 SVGIG (reference sequence). V lost 1 base and J 5 bases, leaving 9 bases between the germline ends. CDR3 length: 13 amino acids. CDR3 sequence reads: CAWSEWGDQPQHF. CDR3 in DNA: TGTGCCTGGAGTGAGTGGGGGGATCAGCCCCAGCATTTT. The full variable domain, rest sourced from reference TRBV30 and TRBJ1-5, is SQTIHQWPATLVQPVGSPLSLECTVEGTSNPNLYWYRQAAGRGLQLLFYSVGIGQISSEVPQNLSASRPQDRQFILSSKKLLLSDSGFYLCAWSEWGDQPQHFGDGTRLSIL.

The chain is built from TRBV5-1 and TRBJ2-2; D remains ambiguous. Trimming took off 4 bases at V and 6 bases at J, with 7 bases between the two ends. Germline V gives CDR1 SGHRS, CDR2 YFSETQ. The length of the CDR3 is 12 residues. This CDR3 reads CASSVESGELFF. CDR3 DNA sequence: TGCGCCAGCAGCGTCGAGTCCGGGGAGCTGTTTTTT.

The rearrangement joins TRBV27 to TRBJ2-1, with a tentative D call TRBD1 (5 bases). The CDR3 extends over 16 amino acids. V shed 5 bases and J shed 0 bases, with 14 bases lying between them. Germline loops: CDR1 MNHEY, CDR2 SMNVEV (reference sequence). The CDR3 region is CASSPTGYLSYNEQFF. The CDR3 DNA reads as TGTGCCAGCAGTCCAACAGGTTACCTCTCCTACAATGAGCAGTTCTTC.

The rearrangement uses TRBV6-5 and TRBJ2-5; 7 bases line up with TRBD2. The CDR3 is 15 residues long. The V gene end was trimmed by 8 bases and the J gene end by 5 bases; junction bases not matched to a gene: 14. Germline V gene lookup returns CDR1 MNHEY and CDR2 SVGAGI. The CDR3, as DNA: TGTGCCAGCCTTCTAGCGGAGGGGATATATGAGACCCAGTACTTC. Its translation is CASLLAEGIYETQYF.